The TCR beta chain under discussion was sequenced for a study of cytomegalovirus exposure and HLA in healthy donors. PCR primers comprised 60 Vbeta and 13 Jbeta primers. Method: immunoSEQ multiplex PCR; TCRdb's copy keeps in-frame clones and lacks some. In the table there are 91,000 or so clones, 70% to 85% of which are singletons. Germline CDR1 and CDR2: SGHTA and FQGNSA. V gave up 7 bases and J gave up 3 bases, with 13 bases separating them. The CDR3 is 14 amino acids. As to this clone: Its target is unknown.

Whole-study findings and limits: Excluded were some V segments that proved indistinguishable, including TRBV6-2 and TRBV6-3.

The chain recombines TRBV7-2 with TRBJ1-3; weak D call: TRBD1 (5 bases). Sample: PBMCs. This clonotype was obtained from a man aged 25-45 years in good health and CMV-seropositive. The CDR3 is CASNLAGVGNTIYF. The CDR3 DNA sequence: TGTGCCAGCAACTTGGCGGGGGTTGGAAACACCATATATTTT. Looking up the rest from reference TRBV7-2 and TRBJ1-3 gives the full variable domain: GAGVSQSPSNKVTEKGKDVELRCDPISGHTALYWYRQSLGQGLEFLIYFQGNSAPDKSGLPSDRFSAERTGGSVSTLTIQRTQQEDSAVYLCASNLAGVGNTIYFGEGSWLTVV.